This record covers a single TCR beta chain. The antigen remains unidentified. Trimming took 3 bases from V and 2 from J, leaving 4 bases between them. CDR3 length: 12 amino acids. In germline, CDR1 is SGHVS, CDR2 FQNEAQ. Blood sampling took place at baseline, cycle 4 day 1, and cycle 7 day 1. The data belong to a study of OX40 agonist ivuxolimab in advanced cancers. Study-wide context: Patients received intravenous ivuxolimab every 2 weeks at 0.01 to 10 mg/kg.

General study findings and limits: On average, CD8+ T cells showed a greater number of expanded clones than CD4+.

Repertoires were generated with immunoSEQ multiplex PCR, while TCRdb's copy carries only in-frame clones and drops some. The table lists approximately 67,000 clones, approximately 90% of them singletons, with less than 2.5% in the top ten. This TCR came from an adult with an advanced solid tumor such as melanoma, head and neck, liver or kidney cancer. The chain combines TRBV7-8 with TRBJ1-2; no reliable D call. The sequences come from CD4+ or CD8+ T cells sorted from blood, collected in a trial of the OX40 agonist ivuxolimab. The CDR3 nucleotides are TGTGCCAGCAGCTTCATCAACTATGGCTACACCTTC. Protein sequence: CASSFINYGYTF.